This T cell receptor (beta chain) was recorded in a study of shared clonotypes between healthy human individuals. Study as a whole: Used for every donor were three CD4 naive, three CD4 memory, two CD8 naive and one CD8 memory plate. General study findings and limits: Rarefaction showed sorted-subset sequencing was incomplete despite large depth. Blood was the sole source, and tissue repertoires probably differ. Sharing across four donors was highest in naive CD4 (approximately 5%) and lowest in memory CD8 (0.4%).

TCRdb's table, derived via immunoSEQ multiplex PCR, lists solely in-frame clones and lacks some. In the table there are some 2,000,000 clones, about 95% of which are singletons. This clone appeared once. Its antigen is undetermined. The naive CD8 fraction comprised CD45RO-negative cells positively selected for CCR7 and excluded terminally differentiated effector memory CD45RA+ cells. This TCR derives from a man aged 18 to 30 in good health. Sequenced: naive CD8+ T cells sorted from blood.

This chain's CDR3 is CASSLRGWTEAFF. The CDR3 nucleotides are TGTGCCAGCAGTCTTCGGGGCTGGACTGAAGCTTTCTTT. V usage is TRBV27 and J usage is TRBJ1-1, with D possibly being TRBD1 (5 bases). V dropped 5 bases and J dropped 5 bases, with 12 bases sitting between them. The germline V gene has CDR1 MNHEY and CDR2 SMNVEV (reference sequence). There are 13 residues in the CDR3.